This T cell receptor (beta chain) stems from a study of OX40 agonist ivuxolimab in advanced cancers. Using immunoSEQ multiplex PCR, the repertoire was profiled, and TCRdb retains in-frame clones only, with some absent. The table has 60,000 to 75,000 clones, around 87% seen once. Trimming took 6 bases from V and 4 from J, leaving 10 bases between them. CDR1 is SQVTM and CDR2 is ANQGSEA in the germline V gene. The length of the CDR3 is 11 residues. Material: CD4+ or CD8+ T cells sorted from blood, obtained in a trial of the OX40 agonist ivuxolimab. This clonotype was sampled from an adult with an advanced solid tumor such as melanoma, head and neck, liver or kidney cancer. The chain combines TRBV29-1 with TRBJ2-7, with no clear D. CDR3 DNA: TGCAGCGTCAAGACGGAGTACGAGCAGTACTTC. Translation: CSVKTEYEQYF.